This T cell receptor (beta chain) was profiled in a study of T-cell reconstitution after alpha-beta-depleted transplantation in children. The CDR3 is 13 residues long. Germline CDR1 and CDR2: MNHEY and SVGEGT. With V trimmed by 7 bases and J by 5 bases, 3 bases remained unmatched. Researchers prepared the TCRbeta library using unique molecular identifiers, the study reports. One entry per CDR3 protein, called by TCRdb with MiXCR from the PCR reads. Of around 130,000 distinct CDR3 sequences in the sample, roughly 10% were seen once. The sequence was obtained from a girl under three years old who had a stem cell transplant for combined immunodeficiency, so the T cells may come from the graft donor. Sequences were derived from PBMCs, mostly from graft donor cells, sampled 180 days after TCRalphabeta/CD19-depleted stem cell transplant. The chain has TRBV6-2 or TRBV6-3 and TRBJ2-2, with 8 bases identical to TRBD1. The CDR3 coding sequence is TGTGCCAGCATACGACAGGGGACCGGGGAGCTGTTTTTT. Its translation: CASIRQGTGELFF.